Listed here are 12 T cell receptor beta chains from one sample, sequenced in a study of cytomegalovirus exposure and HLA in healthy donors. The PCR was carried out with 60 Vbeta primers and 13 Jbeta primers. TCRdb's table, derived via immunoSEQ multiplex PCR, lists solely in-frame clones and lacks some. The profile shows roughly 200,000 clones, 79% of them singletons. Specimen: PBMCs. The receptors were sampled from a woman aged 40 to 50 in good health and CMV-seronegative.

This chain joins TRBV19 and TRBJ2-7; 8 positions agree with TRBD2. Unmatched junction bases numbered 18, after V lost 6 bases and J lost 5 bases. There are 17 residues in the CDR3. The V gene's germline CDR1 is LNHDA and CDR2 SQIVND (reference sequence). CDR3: CASRAGGPQAGANEQYF. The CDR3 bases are TGTGCCAGTAGGGCCGGCGGACCCCAAGCGGGAGCCAACGAGCAGTACTTC.

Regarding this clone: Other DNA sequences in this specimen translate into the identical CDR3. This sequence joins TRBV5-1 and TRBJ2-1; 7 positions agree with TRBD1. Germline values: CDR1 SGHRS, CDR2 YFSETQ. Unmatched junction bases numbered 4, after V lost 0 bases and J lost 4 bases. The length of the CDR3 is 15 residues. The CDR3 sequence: CASSLGGGGYNEQFF. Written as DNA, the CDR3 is TGCGCCAGCAGCTTGGGAGGGGGCGGGTACAATGAGCAGTTCTTC. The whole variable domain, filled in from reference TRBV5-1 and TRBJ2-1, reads KAGVTQTPRYLIKTRGQQVTLSCSPISGHRSVSWYQQTPGQGLQFLFEYFSETQRNKGNFPGRFSGRQFSNSRSEMNVSTLELGDSALYLCASSLGGGGYNEQFFGPGTRLTVL.

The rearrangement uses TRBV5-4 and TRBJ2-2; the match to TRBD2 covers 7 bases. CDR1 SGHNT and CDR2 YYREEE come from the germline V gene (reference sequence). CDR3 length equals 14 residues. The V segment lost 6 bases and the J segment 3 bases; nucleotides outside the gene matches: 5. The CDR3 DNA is TGTGCCAGCACGGCGGGAGCCCACACCGGGGAGCTGTTTTTT. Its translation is CASTAGAHTGELFF.

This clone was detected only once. The CDR3 spells CASSQPGTGGYTQYF. CDR3 sequence (DNA): TGTGCCAGCTCTCAACCCGGGACAGGGGGCTATACGCAGTATTTT. The V call is TRBV2, the J call TRBJ2-3; TRBD1 matches at 12 bases. Germline V CDR1 and CDR2: SNHLY, FYNNEI. With V trimmed by 8 bases and J by 7 bases, 10 bases remained unmatched. The CDR3 has 15 residues.

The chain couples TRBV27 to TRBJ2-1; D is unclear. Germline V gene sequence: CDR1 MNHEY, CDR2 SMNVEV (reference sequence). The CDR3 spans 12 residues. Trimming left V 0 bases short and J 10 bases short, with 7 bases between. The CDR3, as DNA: TGTGCCAGCAGTTTATCTGGGCGCGAGCAGTTCTTC. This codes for CASSLSGREQFF.

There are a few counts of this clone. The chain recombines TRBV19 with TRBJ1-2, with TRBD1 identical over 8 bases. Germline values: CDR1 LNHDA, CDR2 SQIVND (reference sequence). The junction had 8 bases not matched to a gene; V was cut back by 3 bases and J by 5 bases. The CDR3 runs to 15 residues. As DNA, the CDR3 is TGTGCCAGTAGTATTGGGGACAGGACAACGTATGGCTACACCTTC. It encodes CASSIGDRTTYGYTF.

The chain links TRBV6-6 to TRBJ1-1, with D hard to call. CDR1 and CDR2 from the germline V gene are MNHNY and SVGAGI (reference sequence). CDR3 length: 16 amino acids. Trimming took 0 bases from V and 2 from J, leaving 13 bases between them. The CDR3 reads CASSYSHSNFNTEAFF. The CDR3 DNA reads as TGTGCCAGCAGTTACTCCCACAGTAACTTCAACACTGAAGCTTTCTTT.

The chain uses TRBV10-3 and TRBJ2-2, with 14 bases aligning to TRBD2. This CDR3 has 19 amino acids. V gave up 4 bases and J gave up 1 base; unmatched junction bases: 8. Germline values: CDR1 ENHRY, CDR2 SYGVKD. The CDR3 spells CAISARGTSGSRNTGELFF. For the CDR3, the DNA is TGTGCCATCAGTGCAAGGGGGACTAGCGGGAGCCGGAACACCGGGGAGCTGTTTTTT.

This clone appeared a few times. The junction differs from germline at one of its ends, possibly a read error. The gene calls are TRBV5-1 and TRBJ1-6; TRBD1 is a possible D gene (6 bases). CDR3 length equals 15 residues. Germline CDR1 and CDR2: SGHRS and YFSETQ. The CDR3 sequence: CASSSDRDTGLPLHF. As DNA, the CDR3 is TGTGCCAGCAGCTCCGACCGGGACACAGGCTTGCCCCTCCACTTT. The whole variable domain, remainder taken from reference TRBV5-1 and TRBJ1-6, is KAGVTQTPRYLIKTRGQQVTLSCSPISGHRSVSWYQQTPGQGLQFLFEYFSETQRNKGNFPGRFSGRQFSNSRSEMNVSTLELGDSALYLCASSSDRDTGLPLHFGNGTRLTVT.

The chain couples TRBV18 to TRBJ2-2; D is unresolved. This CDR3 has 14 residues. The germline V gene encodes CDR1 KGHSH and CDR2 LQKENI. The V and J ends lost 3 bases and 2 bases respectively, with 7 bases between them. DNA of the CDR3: TGTGCCAGCTCACCCAGGCCCAACACCGGGGAGCTGTTTTTT. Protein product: CASSPRPNTGELFF.

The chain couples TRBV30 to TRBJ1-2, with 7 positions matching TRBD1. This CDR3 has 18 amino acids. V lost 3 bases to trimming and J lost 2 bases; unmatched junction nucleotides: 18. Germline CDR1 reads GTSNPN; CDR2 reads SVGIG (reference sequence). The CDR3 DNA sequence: TGTGCCTGGAGAAACAGGTACAGGGGTATTGGTTCGAACTATGGCTACACCTTC. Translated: CAWRNRYRGIGSNYGYTF.

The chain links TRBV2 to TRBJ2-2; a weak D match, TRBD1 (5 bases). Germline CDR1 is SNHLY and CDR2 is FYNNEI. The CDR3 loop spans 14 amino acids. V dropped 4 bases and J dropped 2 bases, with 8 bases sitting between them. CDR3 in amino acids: CASSGRGNTGELFF. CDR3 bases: TGTGCCAGCAGTGGAAGGGGAAACACCGGGGAGCTGTTTTTT.